These T cell receptor beta chains were read from a single sample in a study of shared clonotypes between healthy human individuals. Data came from immunoSEQ multiplex PCR; TCRdb stores just in-frame clones and leaves some out. The table shows just over 2,000,000 clones, with approximately 95% occurring only once. The source material was naive CD8+ T cells sorted from blood. The receptors were sampled from a man between 18 and 35 years old in good health. Both conserved end residues are part of each CDR3. A D gene is named only where the DNA matches it firmly. The size entry is marked missing in some rows and otherwise reads once, few, many or a size class.

d_call,clone_size,v_call,cdr3_length,j_call,cdr3_aa
TRBD2,.,TRBV5-4,16,TRBJ2-3,CASSPGTSGGTDTQYF
.,.,TRBV6-5,14,TRBJ1-5,CASSYSLGVLPQHF
TRBD1,.,TRBV4-3,16,TRBJ2-2,CASAETTGGSAGELFF
.,.,TRBV7-6,15,TRBJ1-4,CASSLDQGRDEKLFF
TRBD2,once,TRBV7-9,16,TRBJ2-1,CASSKPGLAGVGEQFF
.,.,TRBV7-2,14,TRBJ1-4,CASSLDPGDEKLFF
TRBD2,.,TRBV2,19,TRBJ2-7,CASSVPTEGSEPAGGEQYF
TRBD1,.,TRBV13,14,TRBJ1-5,CASSPGQTNQPQHF
.,.,TRBV18,16,TRBJ1-4,CASSAEHPSTNEKLFF
TRBD1,.,TRBV9,17,TRBJ2-2,CASSVGGMDRVDGELFF
TRBD1,.,TRBV4-1,14,TRBJ1-1,CASSLGGAVTEAFF
.,.,TRBV27,14,TRBJ2-5,CASSLLGIQETQYF
TRBD1,.,TRBV27,15,TRBJ1-5,CASSSGQGLVQPQHF
.,.,TRBV15,17,TRBJ2-1,CATSRGPAIDNYNEQFF
.,.,TRBV7-6,16,TRBJ1-2,CASSLGPGQGNYGYTF
.,.,TRBV5-6,13,TRBJ2-7,CASSYGSSYEQYF
TRBD1,.,TRBV29-1,13,TRBJ1-2,CSVSGGTDYGYTF
.,.,TRBV9,18,TRBJ1-4,CASSVGGGSGGTNEKLFF
TRBD1,.,TRBV27,14,TRBJ1-2,CASSLSTRGGGYTF